The 19 T cell receptor beta chains reported below all come from one sample, sequenced in a study of CD8 T cells in Susac syndrome. RNA amounts of about 0.45 to 1 ug underwent reverse transcription with random hexamers. TCRdb re-called the immunoSEQ multiplex PCR reads with MiXCR, one entry per CDR3 protein. The sample consists of roughly 150,000 distinct CDR3 sequences, approximately 96% of them appearing once. Sequencing was carried out using CD4+ T cells from PBMCs. These receptors all come from a human donor with Susac syndrome.

The genes are TRBV5-4 and TRBJ2-7, with 8 bases fitting TRBD1. This CDR3 comprises 12 residues. Germline CDR1 and CDR2: SGHNT and YYREEE (reference sequence). V was pared by 4 bases and J by 11 bases, with 8 bases of the junction left unmatched. The CDR3 here is CASSNPDRVEYF. The CDR3, as DNA: TGTGCCAGCAGCAACCCGGACAGGGTGGAGTACTTC.

The V and J genes are TRBV20-1 and TRBJ2-7; D unresolved. CDR3 length equals 12 residues. Germline V gene sequence: CDR1 DFQATT, CDR2 SNEGSKA (reference sequence). The V end was cut by 2 bases, the J end by 7 bases, with 12 bases between. The CDR3 protein is CSARQDAWEQYF. CDR3 nucleotide sequence: TGCAGTGCTAGACAGGACGCCTGGGAGCAGTACTTC.

This clonotype is a singleton in its sample. The chain has TRBV4-1 and TRBJ2-7; D unclear. V lost 0 bases and J lost 7, with 4 bases in between. Looked up from germline, CDR1 is MGHRA and CDR2 is YSYEKL. CDR3 length: 11 amino acids. DNA for the CDR3: TGCGCCAGCAGCCAAGATCGAGAGCAGTACTTC. Protein product: CASSQDREQYF.

The genes are TRBV20-1 and TRBJ2-7; TRBD1 or TRBD2 may be the D gene (5 bases each). Trimming cost V 0 bases and J 2 bases, with 14 bases left between them. Germline V gene sequence: CDR1 DFQATT, CDR2 SNEGSKA (reference sequence). This CDR3 comprises 15 residues. As DNA, the CDR3 is TGCAGTGCTAGAGACCGCCGGGACCCAGCCTACGAGCAGTACTTC. It translates to CSARDRRDPAYEQYF.

The rearrangement uses TRBV9 and TRBJ1-1; D might be TRBD1 (6 bases). The CDR3 covers 15 residues. V was trimmed by 0 bases and J by 2 bases, leaving 11 bases between them. Germline V CDR1 and CDR2: SGDLS, YYNGEE. CDR3 in amino acids: CASSVVGTPNTEAFF. The CDR3 DNA follows: TGTGCCAGCAGCGTAGTTGGGACACCCAACACTGAAGCTTTCTTT.

The chain has TRBV4-1 and TRBJ1-2; 10 positions match TRBD1. This CDR3 has 15 amino acids. Germline loops: CDR1 MGHRA, CDR2 YSYEKL. The V gene end was trimmed by 5 bases and the J gene end by 7 bases; junction bases not matched to a gene: 10. The CDR3 DNA is TGCGCCAGCAGCGTACCGGGACAGGGGTTTCTTGGCTACACCTTC. Its translation is CASSVPGQGFLGYTF.

This clonotype was seen only once. This rearrangement joins TRBV29-1 to TRBJ2-1, with D possibly being TRBD1 (5 bases). The CDR3 is 13 residues long. The ends were cut back, 4 bases at V and 2 bases at J, with 9 bases in the middle. The germline V gene encodes CDR1 SQVTM and CDR2 ANQGSEA. The DNA for the CDR3 is TGCAGCGTTGTAGGGGAAGCCTACAATGAGCAGTTCTTC. It specifies CSVVGEAYNEQFF.

Concerning this clonotype: One end of the junction does not line up with germline, which may come from a read error. The chain uses TRBV4-1 and TRBJ1-2, with TRBD1 matching over 7 bases. CDR1 and CDR2 (germline): MGHRA, YSYEKL. The CDR3 extends over 14 amino acids. CDR3 DNA: TGTGCCAGCAGCCCCCGACAGGGCAACTATGGCTACACCTTC. This encodes CASSPRQGNYGYTF.

The chain employs TRBV29-1 and TRBJ1-2; D is unclear. The CDR3 totals 15 residues. V gave up 3 bases and J gave up 4 bases, with 18 bases separating them. The V gene's germline CDR1 is SQVTM and CDR2 ANQGSEA. The CDR3 loop is CSVDGILEEVYGYTF. The CDR3 region has the DNA TGCAGCGTTGATGGGATTCTGGAGGAGGTCTATGGCTACACCTTC.

CDR3 sequence reads: CSASKGSYNEQFF. CDR3 in DNA: TGCAGTGCTAGTAAGGGCTCCTACAATGAGCAGTTCTTC. The gene calls are TRBV20-1 and TRBJ2-1, with D hard to call. Looked up from germline, CDR1 is DFQATT and CDR2 is SNEGSKA (reference sequence). V was cut by 3 bases and J by 0 bases, with 6 bases left in between. The CDR3 sequence is 13 residues long.

The V gene is TRBV6-7, the J gene TRBJ1-2; TRBD1 aligns across 7 bases. TRBV6-7 is treated as an ORF (open reading frame) with a function not yet certain. The CDR3 has 17 residues. The trim removed 0 bases at V and 4 bases at J, leaving 11 bases unmatched. The DNA of the CDR3 is TGTGCCAGCAGTTACTCAGGGGGCGAAGCCGTCCTCTATGGCTACACCTTC. It encodes CASSYSGGEAVLYGYTF.

V is TRBV5-1 and J is TRBJ2-1; 8 bases align to TRBD1. Germline lookup yields CDR1 SGHRS and CDR2 YFSETQ. V shed 3 bases, J shed 2 bases, and the junction held 4 bases outside the gene matches. This CDR3 is built from 15 residues. CDR3 DNA: TGCGCCAGCAGCTCCGGGACAGGACCCTACAATGAGCAGTTCTTC. Amino acids: CASSSGTGPYNEQFF.

This chain links TRBV10-3 with TRBJ2-7; D is perhaps TRBD1 or TRBD2 (5 bases each). V dropped 6 bases and J dropped 0 bases, with 15 bases sitting between them. Germline V lookup: CDR1 ENHRY, CDR2 SYGVKD. The CDR3 covers 15 residues. Here the CDR3 reads CAISLSRDGSYEQYF. CDR3 nucleotides: TGTGCCATCAGCCTAAGCCGGGACGGCTCCTACGAGCAGTACTTC.

V and J are TRBV7-3 and TRBJ2-3; perhaps TRBD2 as D (5 bases). The CDR3 length is 14 residues. Germline values: CDR1 SGHTA, CDR2 FQGTGA. V shed 5 bases and J shed 10 bases, with 19 bases lying between them. CDR3 DNA: TGTGCCAGCAGCCCCATAGTGGGTAGCGACCCGCAGTATTTT. It encodes CASSPIVGSDPQYF.

This chain links TRBV7-9 with TRBJ2-5; 8 bases are a match to TRBD2. CDR1 SEHNR and CDR2 FQNEAQ come from the germline V gene (reference sequence). This CDR3 contains 12 residues. The trim removed 8 bases at V and 3 bases at J, leaving 2 bases unmatched. The CDR3 protein is CASSTSEETQYF. Here the CDR3 DNA reads TGTGCCAGCTCGACTAGCGAAGAGACCCAGTACTTC.

The rearrangement links TRBV28 to TRBJ1-1, with 7 bases lining up with TRBD1. The CDR3 totals 15 residues. Trimming removed 5 bases from V and 2 bases from J; junction bases left unmatched: 8. Per germline, CDR1 MDHEN and CDR2 SYDVKM. CDR3 residues: CASSRVGGGNTEAFF. For the CDR3, the DNA is TGTGCCAGCAGTAGGGTCGGAGGGGGCAACACTGAAGCTTTCTTT.

The rearrangement links TRBV19 to TRBJ2-1, with D tentatively TRBD2 (5 bases). Trimming removed 5 bases at V and 10 bases at J, with 21 bases between. The CDR3 has 15 residues. Germline V lookup: CDR1 LNHDA, CDR2 SQIVND (reference sequence). The CDR3 DNA is TGTGCCAGTAGTCCTATAGAGGAGGTTGCGGCCGAGCAGTTCTTC. Protein product: CASSPIEEVAAEQFF.

This chain joins TRBV14 and TRBJ1-2; D is ambiguous. Per the germline V gene, CDR1 is SGHDN and CDR2 is FVKESK. V was pared by 1 base and J by 8 bases, with 8 bases between. The CDR3 is made up of 12 amino acids. CDR3 bases: TGTGCCAGCAGCCAAGGGAGGTGGGGCTACACCTTC. Its translation is CASSQGRWGYTF. Full variable domain (rest looked up from reference TRBV14 and TRBJ1-2): EAGVTQFPSHSVIEKGQTVTLRCDPISGHDNLYWYRRVMGKEIKFLLHFVKESKQDESGMPNNRFLAERTGGTYSTLKVQPAELEDSGVYFCASSQGRWGYTFGSGTRLTVV.

V gene TRBV4-2 combines with J gene TRBJ2-7, with TRBD2 matching over 10 bases. Germline CDR1 LGHNA, CDR2 YNFKEQ. CDR3 length: 16 residues. Trimming removed 0 bases from V and 3 bases from J; junction bases left unmatched: 5. The CDR3 region has the DNA TGTGCCAGCAGCCAAGATTGGGCTAGCGGGAGCTACGAGCAGTACTTC. Encoded protein: CASSQDWASGSYEQYF.